The sequence of this T cell receptor beta chain was determined in a study of blood T cells in healthy people across ages. Whole-study results and caveats: Total diversity from one million sequenced T cells was likely underestimated.

A J-beta primer mix and a sample-barcoded 5' primer were used in a second PCR of roughly 7 to 12 cycles. The template-switch adaptor, which had 12 random nucleotides, put a tag on each cDNA molecule. TCRdb ran MiXCR on the 5' RACE reads and lists one entry per CDR3 protein. The sample carries some 1.5 million distinct CDR3 sequences, approximately 39% recorded once. The CDR3 loop spans 13 amino acids. Germline V gene sequence: CDR1 SEHNR, CDR2 FQNEAQ (reference sequence). V gave up 6 bases and J gave up 8 bases, with 14 bases separating them. Every sample yielded at least 6.5 million isolated PBMCs. This clonotype has a handful of counts. Its antigen is not identified.

The sequenced material came from blood. This chain connects TRBV7-9 to TRBJ2-1; D might be TRBD1 (6 bases). The receptor's source is a young woman in good health. CDR3 in DNA: TGTGCCAGCAGGGGGGCAGGGTTGCATGAGCAGTTCTTC. Protein sequence: CASRGAGLHEQFF.